Listed here is a single T cell receptor (beta chain). Original handling: Amplifying reference gene primers gave estimates of nucleated cell counts. This table comes from immunoSEQ multiplex PCR, and its TCRdb copy is limited to in-frame clones, with some not included. That table gives V, J and clone size, and the DNA gave D and trimming. The table shows 65,000 to 80,000 clones, with approximately 90% occurring only once. These data are taken from a study of blood T cell repertoires in COVID-19. Study context: COVID-19 samples, acute and convalescent, were from the United States, Italy and Spain. T cells, B-cell-depleted T cells, or PBMCs supplied cDNA or gDNA.

V was cut by 8 bases and J by 5 bases, with 25 bases left in between. This CDR3 has 16 amino acids. CDR1 and CDR2 from the germline V gene are SGHAT and FQNNGV. The V and J genes are TRBV11-2 and TRBJ2-7; D not certain. Sequences were obtained from peripheral blood. The clonotype was recovered from a human donor in a cohort sampled during active COVID-19. This CDR3 is CASASPGAIGFHEQYF. CDR3 nucleotides: TGTGCCAGCGCCTCACCCGGAGCTATAGGTTTCCACGAGCAGTACTTC.